This T cell receptor beta chain is drawn from a study of early stage breast cancer tumors. Study details: About 70% of the 16 invasive tumors were ER+, PR+ and HER2-.

Study-wide results and limits: Comparing each tissue with blood distinguished tumor from normal in most of the 16 patients. Commonly generated sequences made up most enriched TCRB sequences shared between patients.

Germline values: CDR1 SGHNT, CDR2 YYREEE (reference sequence). This CDR3 has 13 residues. Trimming left V 0 bases short and J 3 bases short, with 6 bases between. The assay was immunoSEQ multiplex PCR, and TCRdb's table has in-frame clones only and misses some. The table has some 24,000 clones, about 70% seen once; the top ten hold just under 10%. Turning to this clone: Its target is not known.

The chain joins TRBV5-4 to TRBJ2-5, with D hard to call. Sequencing was carried out using breast tumor tissue. The clonotype originates from a person between 55 and 69 years old with breast cancer. Here the CDR3 DNA reads TGTGCCAGCAGCTTGGTCAGTGAAGAGACCCAGTACTTC. It specifies CASSLVSEETQYF. The variable domain in full, with the rest retrieved from reference TRBV5-4 and TRBJ2-5, is ETGVTQSPTHLIKTRGQQVTLRCSSQSGHNTVSWYQQALGQGPQFIFQYYREEENGRGNFPPRFSGLQFPNYSSELNVNALELDDSALYLCASSLVSEETQYFGPGTRLLVL.